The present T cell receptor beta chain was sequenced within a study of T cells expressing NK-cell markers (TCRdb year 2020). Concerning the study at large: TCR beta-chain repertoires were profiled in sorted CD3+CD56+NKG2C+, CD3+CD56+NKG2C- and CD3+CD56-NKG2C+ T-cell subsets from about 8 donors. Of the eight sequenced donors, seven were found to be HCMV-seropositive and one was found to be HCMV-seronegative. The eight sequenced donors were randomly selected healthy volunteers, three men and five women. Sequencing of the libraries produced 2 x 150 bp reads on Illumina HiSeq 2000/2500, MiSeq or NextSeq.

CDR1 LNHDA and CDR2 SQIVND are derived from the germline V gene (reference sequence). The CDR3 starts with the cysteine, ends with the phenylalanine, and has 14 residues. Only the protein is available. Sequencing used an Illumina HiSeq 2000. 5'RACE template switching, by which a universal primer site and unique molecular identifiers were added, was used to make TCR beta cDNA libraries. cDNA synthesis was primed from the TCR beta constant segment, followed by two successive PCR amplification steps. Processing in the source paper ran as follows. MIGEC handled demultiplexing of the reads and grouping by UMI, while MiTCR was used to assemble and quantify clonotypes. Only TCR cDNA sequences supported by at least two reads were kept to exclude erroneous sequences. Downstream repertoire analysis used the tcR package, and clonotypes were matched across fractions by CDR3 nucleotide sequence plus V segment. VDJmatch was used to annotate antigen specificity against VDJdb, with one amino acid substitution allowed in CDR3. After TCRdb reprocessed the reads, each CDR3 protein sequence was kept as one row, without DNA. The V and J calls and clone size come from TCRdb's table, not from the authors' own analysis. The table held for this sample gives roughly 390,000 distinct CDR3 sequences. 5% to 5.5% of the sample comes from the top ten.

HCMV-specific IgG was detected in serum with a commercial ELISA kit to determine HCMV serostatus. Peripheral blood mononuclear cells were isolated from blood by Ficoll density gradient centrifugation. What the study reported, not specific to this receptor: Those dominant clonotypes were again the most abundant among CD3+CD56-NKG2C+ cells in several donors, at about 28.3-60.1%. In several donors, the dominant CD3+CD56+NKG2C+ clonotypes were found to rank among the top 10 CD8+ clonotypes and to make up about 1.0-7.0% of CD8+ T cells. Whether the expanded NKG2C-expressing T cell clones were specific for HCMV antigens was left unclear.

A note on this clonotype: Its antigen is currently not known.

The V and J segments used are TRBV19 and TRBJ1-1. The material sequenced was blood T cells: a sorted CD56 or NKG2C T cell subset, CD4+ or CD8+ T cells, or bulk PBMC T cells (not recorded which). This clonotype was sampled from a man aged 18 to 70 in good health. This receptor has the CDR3 CASSIPSGNTEAFF.